The present T cell receptor beta chain was sequenced within a study of identical twins listed by TCRdb under 2016. Looking at the study overall: To test whether fetal clonotypes persist, this study deep-sequenced TCR alpha and beta repertoires from monozygotic twins, from unrelated adults of various ages, and from cord blood. Replicate twin experiments were performed at different times using different library preparation protocols to rule out contamination.

Trimming takes 1 base from V and 3 bases from J, and the germline ends sit 10 bases apart. The CDR3 goes from the cysteine to the phenylalanine over 16 residues. The CDR3 DNA has 48 bases and is translated from base 1. According to the germline V gene, CDR1 reads MGHRA and CDR2 reads YSYEKL. Results the study describes overall, beyond this receptor: Because the same donors could not be followed over many years, the conclusions relied on cross-sectional statistical analysis. Excess twin sharing in beta out-of-frame sequences was weaker because fewer shared sequences lowered the signal-to-noise ratio. Abundant cord blood beta clonotypes carried fewer insertions; young adult naive repertoires showed a weaker similar trend, while memory repertoires showed none. Zero-insertion analyses could be partly confounded by invariant T cells such as MAIT and iNKT, although diverse VJ usage argued against such confounding for most clonotypes. Recombination models systematically underestimated out-of-frame TCR alpha sharing in monozygotic twins but agreed with sharing between unrelated individuals. Out-of-frame TCR alpha sequences shared between twins showed an excess of low generation-probability sequences compared with coincidental sharing between unrelated individuals.

Of note for this clonotype: What this receptor recognizes is not known. Qualities for individual bases were not recorded, and no much larger clone is one base off.

Every donor in the study was a healthy Caucasian. Three unrelated non-twin adults were additionally sequenced: a male aged 18 to 30, a male aged 50 to 60 and a female aged 50 to 60. Miltenyi CD45RO+ enrichment and human naive T-cell isolation kits were used to isolate memory (CD45RO+) and naive T cells from PBMC. The library was built by means of 5' RACE. The sequencer was an Illumina HiSeq 2000. Template switching added a universal primer binding site, and the final cDNA carried a unique molecular identifier that allowed TCR cDNA molecules to be counted accurately. Specific primers in the conserved constant-segment region were used to synthesize first-strand cDNA for TCR alpha and beta chains. To control for contamination, each cDNA library was double barcoded with a SMART-Mk sample barcode plus Illumina barcodes. TruSeq adapter sequences along with Illumina sample barcodes were introduced in two successive PCR steps. The Illumina HiSeq platform was used with custom primers to sequence TCR alpha and beta cDNA libraries. The study's processing was this. Raw reads were processed with MiGEC to extract unique molecular identifiers, and MiXCR was used to determine CDR3 positions. Recombination models were inferred per individual with the repgenHMM and IGoR tools using an EM algorithm. The analysis of shared clonotypes was done with the tcR package in R, with sharing normalized by the product of cloneset sizes. Out-of-frame nonproductive sequences were analyzed to study raw recombination free of thymic and clonal selection effects. TCRdb reran the public reads through fastp at Q25 and MiXCR, keeping productive beta chains. Rows are combined by CDR3 protein, so each entry shows the most common genes and DNA. The V and J calls shown here were made by TCRdb, not taken from the authors' results. The table for this sample lists a few hundred thousand distinct CDR3 sequences; roughly 10% of them were counted only once. The top ten clonotypes cover approximately 9.3% of the sample.

Sequencing input: naive T cells sorted from blood. The sample's cell subset or site label is to be understood as: cells isolated with a human naive T-cell isolation kit. The TCR comes from a woman aged 50 to 60 in good health. The rearranged segments are TRBV4-1 and TRBJ2-6, with the D segment identity uncertain. CDR3 sequence: CASSQGAISGANVLTF. The DNA is TGCGCCAGCAGCCAAGGGGCGATTAGTGGGGCCAACGTCCTGACTTTC.